Listed below are T cell receptor beta chains from one sample, sequenced in a study of cytomegalovirus exposure and HLA in healthy donors. Sequencing was performed with immunoSEQ multiplex PCR; in TCRdb, only in-frame clones are kept and a portion is missing. The data show fewer than 250,000 clones, over 65% seen once. Source material: PBMCs. The receptors here all came from a man in his forties or fifties in good health and CMV-seronegative. CDR3s include the opening cysteine and the closing phenylalanine or tryptophan. D genes are given only for firm matches. Clone size is given for some rows only: seen once, a few or many times, or a class if the clone is expanded.

v_call	clone_size	d_call	j_call	cdr3_nt	cdr3_aa
TRBV9	.	.	TRBJ2-5	TGTGCCAGCAGCTCTGGGACACTTCAAGAGACCCAGTACTTC	CASSSGTLQETQYF
TRBV7-9	few	TRBD1	TRBJ1-2	TGTGCCAGCAGTTGGACAGGGGGTGGCGGCTACACCTTC	CASSWTGGGGYTF
TRBV7-9	.	.	TRBJ2-5	TGTGCCAGCAGCTTAGCTAGCGGCCAAGAGACCCAGTACTTC	CASSLASGQETQYF
TRBV5-8	.	.	TRBJ1-1	TGTGCCAGCAGCTTACACAGGGTAAACACTGAAGCTTTCTTT	CASSLHRVNTEAFF
TRBV19	few	.	TRBJ1-1	TGTGCCAGTAGTATCTCCCCCGGGAGGAACACTGAAGCTTTCTTT	CASSISPGRNTEAFF
TRBV5-1	.	TRBD1	TRBJ2-7	TGCGCCAGCAGCCGGGACAGCGAGACCTACGAGCAGTACTTC	CASSRDSETYEQYF
TRBV19	few	.	TRBJ2-1	TGTGCCAGTAGCGAACAGTACAATGAGCAGTTCTTC	CASSEQYNEQFF
TRBV7-2	few	.	TRBJ1-2	TGTGCCAGCAGCGCCCCCCGGGCAGGGGTCTATGGCTACACCTTC	CASSAPRAGVYGYTF
TRBV15	.	.	TRBJ1-6	TGTGCCACCAGCAGAGATTATCCAGGGAATTCACCCCTCCACTTT	CATSRDYPGNSPLHF
TRBV9	once	TRBD1	TRBJ1-2	TGTGCCAGCAGGGAGGACAGGGGCGGTAGCTATGGCTACACCTTC	CASREDRGGSYGYTF
TRBV28	.	.	TRBJ2-5	TGTGCCAGCAGCCCGGGACTTCCACAAGAGACCCAGTACTTC	CASSPGLPQETQYF
TRBV21-1	.	.	TRBJ1-6	TGTGCCAGCAGCAAAGTTTATGGGAGCTCCTATAATTCACCCCTCCACTTT	CASSKVYGSSYNSPLHF
TRBV6-1	.	.	TRBJ2-3	TGTGCCAGCAGTGTTGAGGAAGAGCCGGTTTTCACAGATACGCAGTATTTT	CASSVEEEPVFTDTQYF
TRBV21-1	.	.	TRBJ2-2	TGTGCCAGCAGCAAAGGGGTGGGGAAGGGACAGGGCTACACCGGGGAGCTGTTTTTT	CASSKGVGKGQGYTGELFF
TRBV18	.	.	TRBJ1-2	TGTGCCAGCTCACCACCATGGGGGGGGGAGCTTGGCTACACCTTC	CASSPPWGGELGYTF
TRBV4-1	.	TRBD2	TRBJ2-1	TGCGCCAGCAGCCAGAGCGGGGGGACCTACAATGAGCAGTTCTTC	CASSQSGGTYNEQFF
TRBV10-3	once	.	TRBJ2-1	TGTGCCATCCGCTACTCGGCGGACTACAATGAGCAGTTCTTC	CAIRYSADYNEQFF
TRBV7-9	.	.	TRBJ2-7	TGTTCCACAAGGGGCGACTCCTACGAGCAGTACTTC	CSTRGDSYEQYF
TRBV6-5	.	.	TRBJ2-7	TGTGCCAGCAGTTCCGGGACAAACTCCTACGAGCAGTACTTC	CASSSGTNSYEQYF
TRBV28	.	.	TRBJ1-1	TGTGCCAGCAGTCTAATGGGCATGAACACTGAAGCTTTCTTT	CASSLMGMNTEAFF
TRBV27	.	.	TRBJ1-2	TGTGCCAGCAGTCAAACAGGGATGGGAGTCGGCTACACCTTC	CASSQTGMGVGYTF
TRBV10-1	.	.	TRBJ1-1	TGCGCCAGCAGGCGTGCGCCGGACAGCGAAGCTTTCTTT	CASRRAPDSEAFF
TRBV5-1	.	.	TRBJ2-7	TGCGCCAGCAGCTTGGATGTGGGGGCCCACGAGCAGTACTTC	CASSLDVGAHEQYF
TRBV10-3	few	.	TRBJ1-2	TGTGCCATCAGTGAGTCGACAGGACGGAGCTATGGCTACACCTTC	CAISESTGRSYGYTF
TRBV5-6	.	.	TRBJ1-3	TGTGCCAGCAGCTTCTCGAACACCATATATTTT	CASSFSNTIYF
TRBV7-8	.	.	TRBJ2-7	TGTGCCAGCACCCAAGACCCTCGGGGTGGGTACGAGCAGTACTTC	CASTQDPRGGYEQYF
TRBV4-1	.	TRBD1	TRBJ2-1	TGCGCCAGCAGCCAAGAAGACAGGGGCCGCCTCAATGAGCAGTTCTTC	CASSQEDRGRLNEQFF
TRBV4-1	once	.	TRBJ1-1	TGCGCCAGCAGCCAACCTCCAGGGTTTGAGGTGAACACTGAAGCTTTCTTT	CASSQPPGFEVNTEAFF
TRBV27	.	TRBD1	TRBJ2-7	TGTGCCAGCAAACTCGGGACAGGGCCCTACGAGCAGTACTTC	CASKLGTGPYEQYF
TRBV18	.	.	TRBJ1-5	TGTGCCAGCTCTCCACAGGGAGGGGATCAGCCCCAGCATTTT	CASSPQGGDQPQHF
TRBV6-6	few	TRBD1	TRBJ2-7	TGTGCCAGCAGTTACAAGGACAGGGCACTCTCCTACGAGCAGTACTTC	CASSYKDRALSYEQYF